The following is a T cell receptor (beta chain) sequence with its context. The data belong to a study of cytomegalovirus exposure and HLA in healthy donors. In the study overall: Earlier, 100 million to 120 million unique TCR beta sequences were recovered from roughly 180 million T cells by an analysis.

It was with 60 Vbeta and 13 Jbeta primers that the PCR ran. Generated by immunoSEQ multiplex PCR, the TCRdb table keeps only in-frame clones and is missing some. The repertoire holds 90,000 to 95,000 clones, with roughly 80% as singletons. The clonotype originates from a girl aged 2 to 10 in good health and CMV-seropositive. The specimen was PBMCs.

CDR3 sequence reads: CASSQGVASGRARSYEQYF. Written as DNA, the CDR3 is TGTGCCAGCAGCCAGGGGGTGGCTAGCGGGAGGGCCCGATCCTACGAGCAGTACTTC. The chain links TRBV7-8 to TRBJ2-7, with TRBD2 matching 12 bases. Germline assignment: CDR1 SGHVS and CDR2 FQNEAQ. This CDR3 comprises 19 residues. V shed 5 bases and J 1 base; nucleotides not matched to a gene: 15.